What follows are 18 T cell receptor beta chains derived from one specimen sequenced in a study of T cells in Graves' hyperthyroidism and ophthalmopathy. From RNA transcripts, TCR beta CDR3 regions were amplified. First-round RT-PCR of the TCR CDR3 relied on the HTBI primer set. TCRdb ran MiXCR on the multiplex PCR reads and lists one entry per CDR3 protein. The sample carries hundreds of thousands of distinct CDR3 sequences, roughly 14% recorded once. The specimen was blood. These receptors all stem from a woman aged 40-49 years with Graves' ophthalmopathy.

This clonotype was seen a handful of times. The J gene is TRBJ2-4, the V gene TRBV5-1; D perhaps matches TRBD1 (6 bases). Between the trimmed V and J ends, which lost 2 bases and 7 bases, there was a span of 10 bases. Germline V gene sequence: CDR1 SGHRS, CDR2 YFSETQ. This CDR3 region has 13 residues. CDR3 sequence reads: CASSFTGLNIQYF. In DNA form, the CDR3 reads TGCGCCAGCAGCTTTACAGGGTTGAACATTCAGTACTTC.

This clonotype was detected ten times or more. CDR3 loop: CAWRKREKGETQYF. As DNA, the CDR3 is TGTGCCTGGAGGAAGCGGGAGAAGGGAGAGACCCAGTACTTC. The V call is TRBV30, the J call TRBJ2-5; the match to TRBD2 covers 8 bases. V lost 3 bases, J lost 4 bases, and 7 bases stayed unmatched. Germline values: CDR1 GTSNPN, CDR2 SVGIG (reference sequence). This CDR3 comprises 14 residues.

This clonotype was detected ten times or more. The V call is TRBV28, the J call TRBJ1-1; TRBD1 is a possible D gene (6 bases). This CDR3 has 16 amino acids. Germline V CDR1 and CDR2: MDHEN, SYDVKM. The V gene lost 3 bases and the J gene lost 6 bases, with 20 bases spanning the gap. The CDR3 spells CASSFTLSRGAAEAFF. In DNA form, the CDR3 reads TGTGCCAGCAGTTTCACCCTATCTCGGGGGGCGGCTGAAGCTTTCTTT.

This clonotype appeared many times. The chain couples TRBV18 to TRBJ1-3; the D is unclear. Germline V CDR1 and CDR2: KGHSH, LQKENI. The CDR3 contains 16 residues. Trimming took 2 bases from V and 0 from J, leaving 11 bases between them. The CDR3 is CASSPTGPGSGNTIYF. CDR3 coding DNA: TGTGCCAGCTCACCAACCGGACCGGGCTCTGGAAACACCATATATTTT.

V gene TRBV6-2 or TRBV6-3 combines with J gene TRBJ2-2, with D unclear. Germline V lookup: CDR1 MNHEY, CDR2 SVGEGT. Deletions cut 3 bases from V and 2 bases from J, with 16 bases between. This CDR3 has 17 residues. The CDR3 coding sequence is TGTGCCAGCAGTTATAATACCCCGGTAAATAACACCGGGGAGCTGTTTTTT. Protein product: CASSYNTPVNNTGELFF.

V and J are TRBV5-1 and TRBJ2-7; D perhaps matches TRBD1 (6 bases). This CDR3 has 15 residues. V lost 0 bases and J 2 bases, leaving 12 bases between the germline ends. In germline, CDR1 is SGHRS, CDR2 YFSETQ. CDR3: CASSLEGHLTYEQYF. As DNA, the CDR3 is TGCGCCAGCAGCTTGGAGGGACATCTAACCTACGAGCAGTACTTC.

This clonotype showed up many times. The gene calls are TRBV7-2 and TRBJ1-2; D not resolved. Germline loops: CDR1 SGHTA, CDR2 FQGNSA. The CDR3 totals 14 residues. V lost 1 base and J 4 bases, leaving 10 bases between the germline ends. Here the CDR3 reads CASSLVLGSYGYTF. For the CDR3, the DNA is TGTGCCAGCAGCTTAGTGTTAGGCAGCTATGGCTACACCTTC.

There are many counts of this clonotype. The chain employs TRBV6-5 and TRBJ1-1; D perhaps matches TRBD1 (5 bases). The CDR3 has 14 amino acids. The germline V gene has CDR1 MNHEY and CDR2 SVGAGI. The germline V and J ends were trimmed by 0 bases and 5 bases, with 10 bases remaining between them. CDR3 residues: CASSYSRGETEAFF. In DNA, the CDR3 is TGTGCCAGCAGTTACTCGAGAGGGGAGACTGAAGCTTTCTTT.

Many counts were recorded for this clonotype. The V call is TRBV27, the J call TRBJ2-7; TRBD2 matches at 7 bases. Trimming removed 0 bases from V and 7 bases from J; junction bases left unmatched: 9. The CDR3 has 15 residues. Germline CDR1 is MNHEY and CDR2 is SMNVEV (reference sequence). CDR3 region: CASSLSASGTGEQYF. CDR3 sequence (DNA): TGTGCCAGCAGTTTATCGGCTAGCGGCACGGGGGAGCAGTACTTC.

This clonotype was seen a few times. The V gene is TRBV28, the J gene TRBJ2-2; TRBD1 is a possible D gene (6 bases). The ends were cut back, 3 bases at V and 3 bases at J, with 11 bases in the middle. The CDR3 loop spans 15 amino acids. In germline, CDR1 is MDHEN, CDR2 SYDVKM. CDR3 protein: CASSFARGDTGELFF. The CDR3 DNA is TGTGCCAGCAGTTTCGCCAGGGGCGACACCGGGGAGCTGTTTTTT.

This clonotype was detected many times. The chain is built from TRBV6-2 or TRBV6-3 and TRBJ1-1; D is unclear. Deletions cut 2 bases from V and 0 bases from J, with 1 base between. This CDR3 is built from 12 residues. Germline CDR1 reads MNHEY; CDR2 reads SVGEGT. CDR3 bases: TGTGCCAGCAGTTACGTGAACACTGAAGCTTTCTTT. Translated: CASSYVNTEAFF.

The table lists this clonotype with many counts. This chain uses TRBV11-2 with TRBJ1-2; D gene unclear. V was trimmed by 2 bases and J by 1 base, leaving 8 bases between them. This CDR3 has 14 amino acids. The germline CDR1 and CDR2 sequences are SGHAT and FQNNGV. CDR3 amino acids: CASSLLADNYGYTF. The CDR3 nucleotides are TGTGCCAGCAGCTTACTAGCCGATAACTATGGCTACACCTTC.

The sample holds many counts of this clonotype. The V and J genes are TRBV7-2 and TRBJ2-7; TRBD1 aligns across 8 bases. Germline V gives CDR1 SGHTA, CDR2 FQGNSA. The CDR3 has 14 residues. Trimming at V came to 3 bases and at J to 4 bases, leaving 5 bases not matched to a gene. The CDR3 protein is CASSFPGTGYEQYF. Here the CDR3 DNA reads TGTGCCAGCAGCTTCCCCGGGACAGGTTACGAGCAGTACTTC.

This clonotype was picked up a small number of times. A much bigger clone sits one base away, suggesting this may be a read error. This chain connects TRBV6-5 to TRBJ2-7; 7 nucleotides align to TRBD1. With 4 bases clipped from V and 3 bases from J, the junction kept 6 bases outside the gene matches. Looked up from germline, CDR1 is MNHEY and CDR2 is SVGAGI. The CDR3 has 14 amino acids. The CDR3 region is CASSSRGQHYEQYF. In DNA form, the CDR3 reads TGTGCCAGCAGTTCCCGGGGACAGCACTACGAGCAGTACTTC.

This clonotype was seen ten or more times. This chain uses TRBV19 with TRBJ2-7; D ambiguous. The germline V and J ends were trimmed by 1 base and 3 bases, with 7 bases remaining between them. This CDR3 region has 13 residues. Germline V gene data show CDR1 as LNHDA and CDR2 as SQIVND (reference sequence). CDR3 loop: CASSIGFGYEQYF. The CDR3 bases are TGTGCCAGTAGTATAGGGTTTGGCTACGAGCAGTACTTC.

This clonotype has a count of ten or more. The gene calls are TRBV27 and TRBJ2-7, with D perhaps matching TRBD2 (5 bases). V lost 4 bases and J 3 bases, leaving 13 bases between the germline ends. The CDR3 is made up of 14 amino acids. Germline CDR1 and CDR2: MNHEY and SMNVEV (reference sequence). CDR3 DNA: TGTGCCAGCAGTTCCCTCCTGGCGGGCTACGAGCAGTACTTC. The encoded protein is CASSSLLAGYEQYF.

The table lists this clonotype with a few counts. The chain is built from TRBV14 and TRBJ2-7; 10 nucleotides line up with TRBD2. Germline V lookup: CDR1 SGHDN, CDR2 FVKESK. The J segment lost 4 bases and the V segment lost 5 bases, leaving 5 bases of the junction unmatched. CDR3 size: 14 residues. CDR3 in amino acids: CASSSPTSGYEQYF. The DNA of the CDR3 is TGTGCCAGCAGCTCACCGACTAGCGGGTACGAGCAGTACTTC.

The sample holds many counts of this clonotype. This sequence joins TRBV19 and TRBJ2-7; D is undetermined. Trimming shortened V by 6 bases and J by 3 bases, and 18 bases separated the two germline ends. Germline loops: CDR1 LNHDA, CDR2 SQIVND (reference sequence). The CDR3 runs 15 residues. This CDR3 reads CASSQTESRRYEQYF. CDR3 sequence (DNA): TGTGCCAGTAGCCAAACAGAATCTAGGCGCTACGAGCAGTACTTC.